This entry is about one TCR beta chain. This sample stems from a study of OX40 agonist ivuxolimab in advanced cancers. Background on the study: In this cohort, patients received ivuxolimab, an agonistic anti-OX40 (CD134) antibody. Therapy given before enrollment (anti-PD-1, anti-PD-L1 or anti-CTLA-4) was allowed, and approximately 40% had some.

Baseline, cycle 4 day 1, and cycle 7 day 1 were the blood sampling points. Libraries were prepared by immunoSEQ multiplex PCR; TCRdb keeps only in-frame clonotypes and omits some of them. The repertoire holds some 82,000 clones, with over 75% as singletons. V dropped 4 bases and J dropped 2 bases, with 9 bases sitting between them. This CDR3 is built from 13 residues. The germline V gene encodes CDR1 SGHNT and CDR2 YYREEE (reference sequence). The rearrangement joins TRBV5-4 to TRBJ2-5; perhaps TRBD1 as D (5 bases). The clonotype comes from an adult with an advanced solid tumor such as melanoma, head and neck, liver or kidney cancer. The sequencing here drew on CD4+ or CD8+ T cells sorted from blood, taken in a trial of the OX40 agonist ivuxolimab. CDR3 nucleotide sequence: TGTGCCAGCAGCCCAGGGTCTCAAGAGACCCAGTACTTC. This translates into CASSPGSQETQYF.